Listed below are T cell receptor beta chains from one sample, sequenced in a study of shared clonotypes between healthy human individuals. Only in-frame clones appear in the TCRdb table, and some are missing; sequencing was by immunoSEQ multiplex PCR. The table has hundreds of thousands of clones, just over 90% seen once. The sample consisted of naive CD8+ T cells sorted from blood. These receptors came from a man aged 25-45 years in good health. The CDR3 runs from the conserved cysteine through the conserved F or W. A D gene is named only where the DNA matches it firmly. Where a row states a size, it is once, few, many or the class of an expanded clone; other rows omit it.

>.|TRBV2|.|TRBJ2-7
TGTGCCAGCAGAGAATGGGGGTCTCCCCTCTACGAGCAGTACTTC
CASREWGSPLYEQYF
>.|TRBV6-5|TRBD1|TRBJ1-5
TGTGCCAGCAGTTTCCAGGGGGCCGGGCAGCCCCAGCATTTT
CASSFQGAGQPQHF
>.|TRBV28|.|TRBJ2-7
TGTGCCAGCGGGGCGGGGATTAGAGGATCCGAGCAGTACTTC
CASGAGIRGSEQYF
>.|TRBV11-2|.|TRBJ1-4
TGTGCCAGCAGCTCGAACGAAAAACTGTTTTTT
CASSSNEKLFF
>.|TRBV4-1|TRBD1|TRBJ1-1
TGCGCCAGCAGCCAAGATTTCGGGACAGGGAGGAAAGGGACTGAAGCTTTCTTT
CASSQDFGTGRKGTEAFF
>.|TRBV5-8|.|TRBJ2-7
TGTGCCAGCAGCTTAAGGTCCTACGAGCAGTACTTC
CASSLRSYEQYF
>.|TRBV28|.|TRBJ1-5
TGTGCCAGCAGGTGGAGGGGGGGAAATCAGCCCCAGCATTTT
CASRWRGGNQPQHF
>.|TRBV28|TRBD2|TRBJ2-5
TGTGCCAGCAGCCCTCATTGGACTAGCGGAAGACAAGAGACCCAGTACTTC
CASSPHWTSGRQETQYF
>.|TRBV5-1|.|TRBJ2-1
TGCGCCAGCAGCTTGGGCGGATACAATGAGCAGTTCTTC
CASSLGGYNEQFF
>.|TRBV6-5|TRBD1|TRBJ2-7
TGTGCCAGCAGTTACCTACAGGGGTCCGAGCAGTACTTC
CASSYLQGSEQYF
>.|TRBV28|TRBD1|TRBJ2-7
TGTGCCAGCCGGTTGGGACAGGGGTTCTACTACGAGCAGTACTTC
CASRLGQGFYYEQYF
>once|TRBV30|TRBD2|TRBJ2-1
TGTGCCTGGACCCTCTCTGGAGCGGGAGGACTCAATGAGCAGTTCTTC
CAWTLSGAGGLNEQFF
>.|TRBV5-5|TRBD1|TRBJ2-5
TGTGCCAGCAGTCCCGACAGGGAAGAGACCCAGTACTTC
CASSPDREETQYF
>.|TRBV7-9|.|TRBJ2-7
TGTGCCAGCAGCTTACCAGGGAGGCCCTACGAGCAGTACTTC
CASSLPGRPYEQYF
>.|TRBV10-1|TRBD2|TRBJ2-1
TGCGCCAGCAGTGAGTATGGACCGGGACTAGTTTATCAGTTCTTC
CASSEYGPGLVYQFF
>.|TRBV5-1|.|TRBJ1-1
TGCGCCAGCAGCCGAATATCATCGAACACTGAAGCTTTCTTT
CASSRISSNTEAFF
>.|TRBV6-1|TRBD1|TRBJ2-2
TGTGCCAGCAGTGTCGGTTGGACAGGGGAACAACTCAACACCGGGGAGCTGTTTTTT
CASSVGWTGEQLNTGELFF
>.|TRBV14|TRBD2|TRBJ2-1
TGTGCCAGCAGCCAAACCCCCTCGGGACTAGCGACCAATGAGCAGTTCTTC
CASSQTPSGLATNEQFF
>once|TRBV7-9|.|TRBJ1-2
TGTGCCAGCAGCTCCCCAGGGCGCTATGGCTACACCTTC
CASSSPGRYGYTF
>.|TRBV6-1|.|TRBJ2-7
TGTGCCACCCTACTTCTAAACTCCTACGAGCAGTACTTC
CATLLLNSYEQYF
>.|TRBV5-1|TRBD2|TRBJ2-1
TGCGCCAGCAGCTTGGGGGGACTAGCGGGAGGAATTGATGAGCAGTTCTTC
CASSLGGLAGGIDEQFF
>.|TRBV7-9|TRBD2|TRBJ2-7
TGTGCCAGCAGCTCCCCTAGCGGGAGTCTGTACGAGCAGTACTTC
CASSSPSGSLYEQYF
>.|TRBV5-5|.|TRBJ2-1
TGTGCCAGCAGCATCGACAGCAGCTCCTACAATGAGCAGTTCTTC
CASSIDSSSYNEQFF
>.|TRBV15|TRBD2|TRBJ2-7
TGTGCCACCAGCAGTCGGCAGGGCTTGACTAGCGGGAATGTTCCCTACGAGCAGTACTTC
CATSSRQGLTSGNVPYEQYF
>.|TRBV1|.|TRBJ1-3
TGCACCAGCAGCCAGACAGTCTCTGGAAACACCATATATTTT
CTSSQTVSGNTIYF
>.|TRBV10-2|TRBD1|TRBJ2-3
TGCGCCAGCAGTACACCGGGACAGGGTTTTGATACGCAGTATTTT
CASSTPGQGFDTQYF
>once|TRBV9|.|TRBJ2-1
TGTGCCAGCAGCTCCGACAGGAGCTCCTACAATGAGCAGTTCTTC
CASSSDRSSYNEQFF
>.|TRBV5-1|TRBD1|TRBJ1-4
TGCGCCAGCAGCTTGGGTTTCGGGACAGGTGATGAAAAACTGTTTTTT
CASSLGFGTGDEKLFF
>.|TRBV7-2|.|TRBJ1-5
TGTGCCAGCAGCTTAGGAGACGCAAGAGGAGAGCCCCAGCATTTT
CASSLGDARGEPQHF
>.|TRBV9|TRBD2|TRBJ2-1
TGTGCCAGCAGCGCCAACCGGGGACTAGCGACTTACAATGAGCAGTTCTTC
CASSANRGLATYNEQFF
>.|TRBV7-8|.|TRBJ2-7
TGTGCCAGCAGCTTAGAGGGCGGACCCTCCTACGAGCAGTACTTC
CASSLEGGPSYEQYF
>.|TRBV10-3|TRBD2|TRBJ2-4
TGTGCCATCAGTGAGTCGCTAGCGGGAGCCGGGGACATTCAGTACTTC
CAISESLAGAGDIQYF
>.|TRBV9|TRBD2|TRBJ2-1
TGTGCCAGCAGCGAGACCCCTAGCGGGAGGGTTGAGCAGTTCTTC
CASSETPSGRVEQFF
>.|TRBV6-5|TRBD1|TRBJ2-1
TGTGCCAGCAAATGGACCCGGGACAGGGAAGATGAGCAGTTCTTC
CASKWTRDREDEQFF
>.|TRBV18|.|TRBJ1-4
TGTGCCAGCTCAATCTTGGCTGAGGGGGAAAAACTGTTTTTT
CASSILAEGEKLFF
>.|TRBV29-1|.|TRBJ2-7
TGCAGCGTCACCGTTGAGTTCGAGGTCTCCTACGAGCAGTACTTC
CSVTVEFEVSYEQYF
>.|TRBV11-2|.|TRBJ1-2
TGTGCCAGCAGCTTAGAGGGCAGGGGAGGTGGCTACACCTTC
CASSLEGRGGGYTF
>once|TRBV27|.|TRBJ1-2
TGTGCCAGCAGTTTGGCAGGGAATGGCTACACCTTC
CASSLAGNGYTF
>.|TRBV7-9|.|TRBJ2-7
TGTGCCAGCAGCTTCCGAGGGGCCTACGAGCAGTACTTC
CASSFRGAYEQYF
>once|TRBV7-2|TRBD1|TRBJ2-7
TGTGCCAGCAGCCCGGTGACAGGGGAAGTATCCTACGAGCAGTACTTC
CASSPVTGEVSYEQYF
>.|TRBV9|TRBD2|TRBJ2-3
TGTGCCAGCAGCGTAGACGGCGGGAGGGCTTATACGCAGTATTTT
CASSVDGGRAYTQYF
>.|TRBV7-9|.|TRBJ2-2
TGTGCCAGCAGCCCTTTGCGTGGTAGCAGATACACCGGGGAGCTGTTTTTT
CASSPLRGSRYTGELFF
>once|TRBV19|TRBD2|TRBJ2-2
TGTGCCAGTCAGCGGACTAGCGGGAGTGGCGGGGAGCTGTTTTTT
CASQRTSGSGGELFF
>.|TRBV6-1|.|TRBJ2-3
TGTGCCTCTCGAGCGCACGGCGCAGATACGCAGTATTTT
CASRAHGADTQYF
>.|TRBV7-9|.|TRBJ2-7
TGTGCCAGCAGCTCGGAGCCCTACGAGCAGTACTTC
CASSSEPYEQYF
>once|TRBV2|.|TRBJ2-7
TGTGCCACCATGCTGGGGGGATTAGGTTCCTACGAGCAGTACTTC
CATMLGGLGSYEQYF